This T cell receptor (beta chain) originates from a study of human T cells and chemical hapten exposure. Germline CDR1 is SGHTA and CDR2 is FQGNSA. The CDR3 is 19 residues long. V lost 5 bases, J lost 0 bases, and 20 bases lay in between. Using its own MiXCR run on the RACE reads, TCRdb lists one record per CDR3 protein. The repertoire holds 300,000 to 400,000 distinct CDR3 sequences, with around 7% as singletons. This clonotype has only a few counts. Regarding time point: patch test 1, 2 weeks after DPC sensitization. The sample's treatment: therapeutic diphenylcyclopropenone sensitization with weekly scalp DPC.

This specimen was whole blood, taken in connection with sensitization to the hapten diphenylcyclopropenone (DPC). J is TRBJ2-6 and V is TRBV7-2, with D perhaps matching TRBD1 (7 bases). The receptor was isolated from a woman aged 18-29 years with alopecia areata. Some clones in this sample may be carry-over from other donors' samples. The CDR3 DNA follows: TGTGCCAGCAGCCGGGAGTCCAGGGGGTACCACTCTGGGGCCAACGTCCTGACTTTC. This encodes CASSRESRGYHSGANVLTF.